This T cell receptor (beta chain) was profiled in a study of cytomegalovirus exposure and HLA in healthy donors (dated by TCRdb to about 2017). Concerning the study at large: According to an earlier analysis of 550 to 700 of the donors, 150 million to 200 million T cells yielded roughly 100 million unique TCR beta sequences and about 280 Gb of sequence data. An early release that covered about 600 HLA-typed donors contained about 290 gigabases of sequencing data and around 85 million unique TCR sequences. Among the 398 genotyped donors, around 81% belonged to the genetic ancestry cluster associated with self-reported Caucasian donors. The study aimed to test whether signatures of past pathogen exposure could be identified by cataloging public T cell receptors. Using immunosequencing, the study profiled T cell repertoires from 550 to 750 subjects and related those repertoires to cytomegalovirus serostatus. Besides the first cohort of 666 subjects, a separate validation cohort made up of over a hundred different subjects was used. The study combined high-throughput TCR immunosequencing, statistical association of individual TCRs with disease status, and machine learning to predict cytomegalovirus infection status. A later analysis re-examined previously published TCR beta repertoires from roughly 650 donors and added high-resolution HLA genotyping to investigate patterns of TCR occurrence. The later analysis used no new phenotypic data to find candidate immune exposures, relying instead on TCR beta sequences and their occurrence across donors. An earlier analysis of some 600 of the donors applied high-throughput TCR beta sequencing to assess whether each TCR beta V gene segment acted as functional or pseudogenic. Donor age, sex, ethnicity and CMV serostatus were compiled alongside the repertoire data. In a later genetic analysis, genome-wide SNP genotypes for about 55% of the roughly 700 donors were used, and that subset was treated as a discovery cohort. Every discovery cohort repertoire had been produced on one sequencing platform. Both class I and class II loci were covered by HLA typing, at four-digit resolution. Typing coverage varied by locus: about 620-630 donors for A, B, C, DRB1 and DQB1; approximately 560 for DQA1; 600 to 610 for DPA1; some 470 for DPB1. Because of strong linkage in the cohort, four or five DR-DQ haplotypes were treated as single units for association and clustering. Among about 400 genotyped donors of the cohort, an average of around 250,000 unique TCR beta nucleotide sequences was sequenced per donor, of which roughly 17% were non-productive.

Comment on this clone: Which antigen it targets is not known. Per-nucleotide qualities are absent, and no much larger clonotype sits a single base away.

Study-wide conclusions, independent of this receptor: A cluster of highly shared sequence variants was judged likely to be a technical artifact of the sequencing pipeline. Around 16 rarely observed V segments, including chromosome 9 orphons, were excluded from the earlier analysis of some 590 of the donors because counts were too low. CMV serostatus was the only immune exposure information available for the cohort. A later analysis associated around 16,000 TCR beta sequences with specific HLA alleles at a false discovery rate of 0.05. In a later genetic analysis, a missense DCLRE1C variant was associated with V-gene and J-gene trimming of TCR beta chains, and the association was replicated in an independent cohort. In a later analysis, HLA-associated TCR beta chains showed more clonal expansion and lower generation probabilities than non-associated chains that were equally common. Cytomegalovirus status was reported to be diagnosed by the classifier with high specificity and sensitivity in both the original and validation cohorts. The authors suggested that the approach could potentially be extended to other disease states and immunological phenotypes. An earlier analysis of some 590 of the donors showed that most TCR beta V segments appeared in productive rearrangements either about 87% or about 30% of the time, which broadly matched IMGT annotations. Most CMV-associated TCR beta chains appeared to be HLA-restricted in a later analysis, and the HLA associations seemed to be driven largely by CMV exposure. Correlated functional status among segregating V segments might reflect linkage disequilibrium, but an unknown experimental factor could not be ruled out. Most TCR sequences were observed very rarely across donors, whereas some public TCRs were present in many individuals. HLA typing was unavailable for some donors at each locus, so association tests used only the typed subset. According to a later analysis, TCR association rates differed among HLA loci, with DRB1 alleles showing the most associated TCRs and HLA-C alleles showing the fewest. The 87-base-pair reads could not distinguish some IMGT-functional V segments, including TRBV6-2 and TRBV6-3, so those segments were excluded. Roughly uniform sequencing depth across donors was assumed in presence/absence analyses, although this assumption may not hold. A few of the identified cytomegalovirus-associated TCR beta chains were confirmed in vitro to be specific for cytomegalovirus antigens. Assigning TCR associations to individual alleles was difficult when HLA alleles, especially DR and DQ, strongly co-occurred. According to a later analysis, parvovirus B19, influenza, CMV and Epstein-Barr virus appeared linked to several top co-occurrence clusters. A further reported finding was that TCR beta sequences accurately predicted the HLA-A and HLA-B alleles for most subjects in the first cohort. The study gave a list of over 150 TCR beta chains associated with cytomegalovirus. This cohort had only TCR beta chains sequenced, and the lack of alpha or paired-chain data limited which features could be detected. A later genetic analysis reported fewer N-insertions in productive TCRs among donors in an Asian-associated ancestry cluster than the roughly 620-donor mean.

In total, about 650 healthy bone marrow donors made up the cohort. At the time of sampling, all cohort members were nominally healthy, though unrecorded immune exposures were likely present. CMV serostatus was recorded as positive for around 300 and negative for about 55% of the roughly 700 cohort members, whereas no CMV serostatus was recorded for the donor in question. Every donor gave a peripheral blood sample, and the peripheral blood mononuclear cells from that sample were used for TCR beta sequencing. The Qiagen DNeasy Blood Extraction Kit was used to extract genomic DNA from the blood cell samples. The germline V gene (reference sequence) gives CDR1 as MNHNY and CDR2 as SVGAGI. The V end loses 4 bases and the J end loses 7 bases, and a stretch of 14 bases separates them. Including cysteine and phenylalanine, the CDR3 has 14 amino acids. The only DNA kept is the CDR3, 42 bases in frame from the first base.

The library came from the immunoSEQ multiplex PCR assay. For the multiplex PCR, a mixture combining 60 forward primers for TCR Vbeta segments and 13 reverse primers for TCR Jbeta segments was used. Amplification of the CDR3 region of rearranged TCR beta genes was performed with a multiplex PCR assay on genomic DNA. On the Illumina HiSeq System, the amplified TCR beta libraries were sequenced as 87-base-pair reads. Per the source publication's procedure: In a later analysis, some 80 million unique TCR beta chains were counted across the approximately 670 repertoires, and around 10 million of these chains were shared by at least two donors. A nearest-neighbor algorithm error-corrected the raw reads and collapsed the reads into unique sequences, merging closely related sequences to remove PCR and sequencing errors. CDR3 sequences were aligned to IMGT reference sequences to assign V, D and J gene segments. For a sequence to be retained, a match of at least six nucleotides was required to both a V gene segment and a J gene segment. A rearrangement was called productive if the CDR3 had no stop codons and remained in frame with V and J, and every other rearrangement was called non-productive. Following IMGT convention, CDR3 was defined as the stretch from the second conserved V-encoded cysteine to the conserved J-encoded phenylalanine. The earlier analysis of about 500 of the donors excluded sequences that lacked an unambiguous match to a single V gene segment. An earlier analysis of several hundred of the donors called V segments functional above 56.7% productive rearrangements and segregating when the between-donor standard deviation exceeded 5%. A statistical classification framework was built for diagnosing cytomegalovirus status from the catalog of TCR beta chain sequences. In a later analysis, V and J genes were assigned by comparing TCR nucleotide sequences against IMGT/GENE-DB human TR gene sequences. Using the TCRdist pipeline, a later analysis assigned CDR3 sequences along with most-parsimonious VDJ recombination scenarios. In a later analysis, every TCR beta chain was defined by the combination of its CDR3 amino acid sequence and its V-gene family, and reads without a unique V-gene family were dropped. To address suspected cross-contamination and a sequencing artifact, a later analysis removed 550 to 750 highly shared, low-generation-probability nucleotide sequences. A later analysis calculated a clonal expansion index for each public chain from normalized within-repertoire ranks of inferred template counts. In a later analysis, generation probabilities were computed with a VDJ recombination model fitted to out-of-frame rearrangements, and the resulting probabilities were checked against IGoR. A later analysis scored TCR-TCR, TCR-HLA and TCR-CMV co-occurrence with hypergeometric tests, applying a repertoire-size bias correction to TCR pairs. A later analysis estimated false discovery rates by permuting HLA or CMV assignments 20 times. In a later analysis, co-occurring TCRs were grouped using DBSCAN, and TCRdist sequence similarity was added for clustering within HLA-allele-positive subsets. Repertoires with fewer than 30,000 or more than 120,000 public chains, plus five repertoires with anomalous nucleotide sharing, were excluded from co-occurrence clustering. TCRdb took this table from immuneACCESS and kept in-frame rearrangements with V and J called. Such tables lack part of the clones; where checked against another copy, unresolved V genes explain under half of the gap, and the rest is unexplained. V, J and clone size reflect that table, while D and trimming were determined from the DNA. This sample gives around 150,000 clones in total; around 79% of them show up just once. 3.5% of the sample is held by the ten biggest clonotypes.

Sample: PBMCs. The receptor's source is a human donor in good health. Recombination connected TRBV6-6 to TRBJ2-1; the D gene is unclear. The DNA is TGTGCCAGCAGTTCCCGAGGAAATCGGAATGAGCAGTTCTTC. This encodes CASSSRGNRNEQFF.